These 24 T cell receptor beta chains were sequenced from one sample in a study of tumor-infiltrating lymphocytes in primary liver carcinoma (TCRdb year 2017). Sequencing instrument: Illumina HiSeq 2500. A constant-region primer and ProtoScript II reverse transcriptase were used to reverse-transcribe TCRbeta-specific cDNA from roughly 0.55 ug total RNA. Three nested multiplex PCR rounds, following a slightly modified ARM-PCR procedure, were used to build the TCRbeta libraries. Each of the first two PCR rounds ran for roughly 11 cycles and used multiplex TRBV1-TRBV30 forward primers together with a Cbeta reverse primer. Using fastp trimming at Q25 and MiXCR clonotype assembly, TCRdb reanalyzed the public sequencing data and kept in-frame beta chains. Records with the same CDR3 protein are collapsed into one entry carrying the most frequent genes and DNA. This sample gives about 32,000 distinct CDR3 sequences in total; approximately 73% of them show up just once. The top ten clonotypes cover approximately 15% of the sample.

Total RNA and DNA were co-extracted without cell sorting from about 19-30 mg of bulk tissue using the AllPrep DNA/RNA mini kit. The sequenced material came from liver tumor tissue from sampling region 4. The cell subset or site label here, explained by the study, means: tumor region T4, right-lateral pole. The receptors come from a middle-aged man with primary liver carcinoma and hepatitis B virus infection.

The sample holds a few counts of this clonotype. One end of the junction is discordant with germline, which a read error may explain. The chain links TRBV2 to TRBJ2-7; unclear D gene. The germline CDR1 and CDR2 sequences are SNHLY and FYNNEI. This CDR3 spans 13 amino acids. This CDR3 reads CPSSDLISYGQYF. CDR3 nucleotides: TGTCCCAGCAGTGACCTTATTTCTTACGGGCAGTACTTC.

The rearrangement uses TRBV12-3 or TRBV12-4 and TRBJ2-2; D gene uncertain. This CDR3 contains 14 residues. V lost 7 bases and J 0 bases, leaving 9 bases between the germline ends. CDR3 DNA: TGTGCCAGCATTGTGATAGCGAACACCGGGGAGCTGTTTTTT. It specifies CASIVIANTGELFF.

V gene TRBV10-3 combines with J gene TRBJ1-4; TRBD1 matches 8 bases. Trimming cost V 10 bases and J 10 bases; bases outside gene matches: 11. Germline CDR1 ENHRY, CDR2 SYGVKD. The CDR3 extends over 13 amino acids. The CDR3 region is CATIQGVDVKLFF. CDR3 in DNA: TGTGCCACCATACAGGGGGTGGATGTAAAACTGTTTTTT.

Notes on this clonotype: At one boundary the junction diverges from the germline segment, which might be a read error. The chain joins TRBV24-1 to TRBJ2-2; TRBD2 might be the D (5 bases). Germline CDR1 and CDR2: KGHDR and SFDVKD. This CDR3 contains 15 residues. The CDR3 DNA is TGTGCCACCAGTGAAGGGAATTACGACACCGGGAAGCTGTTTTTT. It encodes CATSEGNYDTGKLFF.

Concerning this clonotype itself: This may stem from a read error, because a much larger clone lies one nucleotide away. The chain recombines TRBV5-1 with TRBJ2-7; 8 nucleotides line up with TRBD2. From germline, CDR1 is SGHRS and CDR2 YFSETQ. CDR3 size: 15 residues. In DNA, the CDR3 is TGCGTCAGCAGCCCCCGGGGGGGGAACCCCTACGAGCAGTACTTC. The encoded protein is CVSSPRGGNPYEQYF.

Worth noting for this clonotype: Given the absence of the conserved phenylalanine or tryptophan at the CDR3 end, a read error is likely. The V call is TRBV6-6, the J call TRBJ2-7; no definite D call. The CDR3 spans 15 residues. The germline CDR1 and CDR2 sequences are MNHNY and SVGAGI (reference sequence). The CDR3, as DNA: TGTGGCAGCAGTTCTCCCACCCTGAGATCCTACGAGCAGTACTTA. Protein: CGSSSPTLRSYEQYL.

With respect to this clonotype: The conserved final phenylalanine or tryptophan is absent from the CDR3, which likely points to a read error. CDR3 bases: TGCAGCGTTAAAGAGGACAGGGGGCGAGCAGAGACCCAGTACCTC. Its protein product is CSVKEDRGRAETQYL. This chain links TRBV29-1 with TRBJ2-5; 11 bases are a match to TRBD1. This CDR3 has 15 residues. Germline CDR1 and CDR2: SQVTM and ANQGSEA.

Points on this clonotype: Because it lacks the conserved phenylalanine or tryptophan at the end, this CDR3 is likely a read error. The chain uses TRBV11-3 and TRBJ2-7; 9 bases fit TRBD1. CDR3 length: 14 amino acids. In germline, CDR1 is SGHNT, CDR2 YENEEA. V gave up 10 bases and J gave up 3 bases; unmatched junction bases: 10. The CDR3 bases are TGTGCCATTCGACAGGGGGTGACTTTCTACGAGCAGTACTAC. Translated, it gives CAIRQGVTFYEQYY.

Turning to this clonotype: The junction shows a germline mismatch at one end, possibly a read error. Here the CDR3 DNA reads TGCGCCAGCAGCTTTCCCGGGACTAGCGGGACCAGATACATTCAGTATTTC. It yields the protein CASSFPGTSGTRYIQYF. This chain connects TRBV11-1 to TRBJ2-4, with TRBD2 identical over 13 bases. Germline V gene sequence: CDR1 SGHAT, CDR2 FQDESV (reference sequence). The CDR3 is made up of 17 amino acids.

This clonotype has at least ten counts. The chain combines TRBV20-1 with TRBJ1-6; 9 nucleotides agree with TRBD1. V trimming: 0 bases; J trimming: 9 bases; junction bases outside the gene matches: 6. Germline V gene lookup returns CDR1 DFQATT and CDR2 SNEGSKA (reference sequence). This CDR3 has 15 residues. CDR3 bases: TGCAGTGCTAGAGAGGGGACAGGGTTTGTTTCACCCCTCCACTTT. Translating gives CSAREGTGFVSPLHF.

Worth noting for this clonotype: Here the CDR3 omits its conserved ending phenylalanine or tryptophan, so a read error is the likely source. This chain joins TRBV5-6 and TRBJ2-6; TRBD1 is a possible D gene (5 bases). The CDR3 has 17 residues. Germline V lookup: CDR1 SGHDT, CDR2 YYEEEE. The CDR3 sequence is CASRLVSASSGANVLTS. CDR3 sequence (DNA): TGTGCCAGCAGATTGGTCAGTGCATCCTCTGGGGCCAATGTCCTGACTTCC.

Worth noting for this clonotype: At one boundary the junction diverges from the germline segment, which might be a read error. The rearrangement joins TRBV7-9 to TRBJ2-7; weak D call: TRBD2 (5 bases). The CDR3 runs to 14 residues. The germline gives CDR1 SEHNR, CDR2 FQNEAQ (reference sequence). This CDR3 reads CVSNKDLEGREQYF. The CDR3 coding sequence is TGTGTCAGCAATAAGGACTTGGAAGGTCGCGAGCAGTACTTC.

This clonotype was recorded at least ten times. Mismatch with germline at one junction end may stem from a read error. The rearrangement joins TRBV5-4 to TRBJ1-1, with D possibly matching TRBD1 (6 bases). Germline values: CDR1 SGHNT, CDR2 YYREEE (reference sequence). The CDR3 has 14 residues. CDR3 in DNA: TGTGTCAGCAGATCCGGGCAGGGGACTATTGAAGCTTTCTTT. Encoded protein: CVSRSGQGTIEAFF.

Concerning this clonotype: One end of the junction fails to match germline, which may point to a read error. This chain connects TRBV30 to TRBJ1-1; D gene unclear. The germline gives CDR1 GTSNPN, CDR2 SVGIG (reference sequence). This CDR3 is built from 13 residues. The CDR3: CARRFVMNTDAFF. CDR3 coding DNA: TGTGCCCGGAGATTCGTCATGAACACTGATGCTTTCTTT.

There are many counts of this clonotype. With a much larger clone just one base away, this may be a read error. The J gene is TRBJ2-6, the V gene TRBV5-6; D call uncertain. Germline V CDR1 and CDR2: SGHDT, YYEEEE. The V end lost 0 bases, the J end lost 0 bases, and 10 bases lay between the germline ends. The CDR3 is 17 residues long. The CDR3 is CASSLVSASSGANVLTF. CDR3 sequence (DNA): TGTGCCAGCAGCTTGGTCAGTGCATCCTCTGGGGCCAACGTCCTGACTTTC.

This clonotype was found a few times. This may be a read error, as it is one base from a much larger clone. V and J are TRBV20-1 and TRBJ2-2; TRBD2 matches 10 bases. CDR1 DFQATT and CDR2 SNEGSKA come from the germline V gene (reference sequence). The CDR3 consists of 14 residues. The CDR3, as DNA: TGCAGTGCTAGACTAGCGGGAGACACCGGGGAGCTGATTTTT. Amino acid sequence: CSARLAGDTGELIF.

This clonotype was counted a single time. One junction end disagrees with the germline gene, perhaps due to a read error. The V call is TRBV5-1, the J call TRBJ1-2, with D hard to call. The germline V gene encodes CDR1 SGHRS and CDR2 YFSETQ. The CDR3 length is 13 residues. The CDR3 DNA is TGCGCCAGCAGCTTAGAAGCAAGCTATGGCTACACATTC. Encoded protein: CASSLEASYGYTF. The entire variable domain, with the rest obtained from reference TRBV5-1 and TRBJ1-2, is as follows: KAGVTQTPRYLIKTRGQQVTLSCSPISGHRSVSWYQQTPGQGLQFLFEYFSETQRNKGNFPGRFSGRQFSNSRSEMNVSTLELGDSALYLCASSLEASYGYTFGSGTRLTVV.

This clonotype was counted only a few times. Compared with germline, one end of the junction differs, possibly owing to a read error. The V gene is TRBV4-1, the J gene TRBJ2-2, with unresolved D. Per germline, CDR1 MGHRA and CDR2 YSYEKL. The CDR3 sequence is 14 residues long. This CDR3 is CISSQLTLSGELFF. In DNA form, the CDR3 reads TGTATCAGCAGCCAACTTACCCTCTCCGGGGAGCTGTTTTTT.

CDR3 DNA: TGTGCCAGCAGATTAAGTGAGTGGATTCAGCAGTACTTC. It is translated as CASRLSEWIQQYF. The chain couples TRBV11-2 to TRBJ2-7; no clear D gene. Germline CDR1 reads SGHAT; CDR2 reads FQNNGV. The germline V and J ends were trimmed by 6 bases and 8 bases, with 17 bases remaining between them. The CDR3 totals 13 residues.

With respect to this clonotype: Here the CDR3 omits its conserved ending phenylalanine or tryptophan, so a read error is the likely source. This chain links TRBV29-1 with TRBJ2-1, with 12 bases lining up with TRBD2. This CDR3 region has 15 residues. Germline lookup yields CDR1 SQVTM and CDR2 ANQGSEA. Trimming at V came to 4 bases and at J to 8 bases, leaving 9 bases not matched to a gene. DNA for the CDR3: TGCAGCGTTGTCCCCCTCCTAGCGGGAGGGTATGAGCAGTTCCTC. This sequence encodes CSVVPLLAGGYEQFL.

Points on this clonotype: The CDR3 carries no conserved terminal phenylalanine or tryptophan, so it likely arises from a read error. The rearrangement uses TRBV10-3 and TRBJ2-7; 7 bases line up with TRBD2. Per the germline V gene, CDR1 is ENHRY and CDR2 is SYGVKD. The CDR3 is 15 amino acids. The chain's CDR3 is CAISYGTNDSCEQYL. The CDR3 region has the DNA TGTGCCATCAGCTACGGGACTAACGACTCCTGCGAGCAGTACTTG.

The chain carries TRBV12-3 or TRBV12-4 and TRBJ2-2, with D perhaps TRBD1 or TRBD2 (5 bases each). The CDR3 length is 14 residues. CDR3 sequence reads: CYSSPRRETGELFF. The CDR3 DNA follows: TGTTATAGCAGTCCCCGCAGGGAGACCGGGGAGCTGTTTTTT.

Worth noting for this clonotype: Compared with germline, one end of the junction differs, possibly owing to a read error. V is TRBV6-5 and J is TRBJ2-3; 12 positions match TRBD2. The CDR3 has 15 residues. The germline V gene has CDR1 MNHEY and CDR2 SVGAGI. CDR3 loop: CATNPGLAGTDTQFF. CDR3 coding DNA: TGTGCCACCAATCCAGGACTAGCGGGAACAGATACGCAGTTTTTT.

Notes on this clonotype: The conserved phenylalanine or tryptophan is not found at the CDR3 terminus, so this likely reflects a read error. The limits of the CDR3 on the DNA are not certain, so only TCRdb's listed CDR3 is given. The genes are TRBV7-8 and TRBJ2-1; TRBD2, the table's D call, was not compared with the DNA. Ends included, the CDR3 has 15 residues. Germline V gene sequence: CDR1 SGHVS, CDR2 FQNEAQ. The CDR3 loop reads CASSPSGTGDNERFL.